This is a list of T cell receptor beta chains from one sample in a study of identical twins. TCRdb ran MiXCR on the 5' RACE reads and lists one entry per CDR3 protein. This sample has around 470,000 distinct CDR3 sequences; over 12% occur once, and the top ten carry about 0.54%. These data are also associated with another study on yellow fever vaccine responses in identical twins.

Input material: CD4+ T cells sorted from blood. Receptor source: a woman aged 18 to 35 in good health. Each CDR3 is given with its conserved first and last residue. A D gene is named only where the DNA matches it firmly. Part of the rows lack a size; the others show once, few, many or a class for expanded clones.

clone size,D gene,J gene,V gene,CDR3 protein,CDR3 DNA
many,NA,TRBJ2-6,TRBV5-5,CASSRPGANVLTF,TGTGCCAGCAGCCGGCCTGGGGCCAACGTCCTGACTTTC
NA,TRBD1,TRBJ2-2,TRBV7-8,CASSYRGWTGGNTGELFF,TGTGCCAGCAGCTACAGGGGATGGACAGGGGGTAACACCGGGGAGCTGTTTTTT
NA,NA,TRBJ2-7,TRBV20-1,CSARDITGTKQYF,TGCAGTGCTAGAGATATTACGGGGACGAAGCAGTACTTC
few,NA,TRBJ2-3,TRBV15,CATSRDLGDTQYF,TGTGCCACCAGCAGAGATCTGGGAGATACGCAGTATTTT
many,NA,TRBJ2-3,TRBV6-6,CASSGRDTDTQYF,TGTGCCAGCTCGGGAAGAGACACAGATACGCAGTATTTT
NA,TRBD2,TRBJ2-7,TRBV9,CASSVSSAGVDEQYF,TGTGCCAGCAGCGTTTCCTCCGCGGGGGTGGACGAGCAGTACTTC
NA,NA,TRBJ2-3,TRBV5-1,CASSLVSGLYTDTQYF,TGCGCCAGCAGCTTGGTTTCAGGCCTTTACACAGATACGCAGTATTTT
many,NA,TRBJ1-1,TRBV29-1,CSVTVGGANTEAFF,TGCAGCGTTACCGTGGGGGGCGCGAACACTGAAGCTTTCTTT
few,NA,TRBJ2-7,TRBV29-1,CSVRRGGYEQYF,TGCAGCGTTCGCAGAGGGGGGTACGAGCAGTACTTC
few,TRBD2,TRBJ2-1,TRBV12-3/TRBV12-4,CASDFHAPLAGSFYNEQFF,TGTGCCAGCGATTTTCATGCCCCTCTAGCGGGAAGCTTTTACAATGAGCAGTTCTTC
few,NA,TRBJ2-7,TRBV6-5,CATARALGEQYF,TGTGCCACCGCCCGGGCCCTGGGGGAGCAGTACTTC
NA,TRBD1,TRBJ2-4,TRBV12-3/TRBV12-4,CASSPRDRSKNIQYF,TGTGCCAGCAGTCCCAGGGACAGATCCAAAAACATTCAGTACTTC
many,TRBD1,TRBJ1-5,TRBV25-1,CASSDRGLGQPQHF,TGTGCCAGCAGTGACAGGGGGCTTGGTCAGCCCCAGCATTTT
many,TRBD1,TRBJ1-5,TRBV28,CASSRSEDRGGWNQPQHF,TGTGCCAGCAGTCGAAGTGAGGACAGGGGTGGATGGAATCAGCCCCAGCATTTT
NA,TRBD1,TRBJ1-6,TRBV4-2,CASSMIPGQANSPLHF,TGTGCCAGCAGCATGATACCGGGACAGGCCAATTCACCCCTCCACTTT
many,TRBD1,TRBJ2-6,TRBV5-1,CASSPGDRKANVLTF,TGCGCCAGCAGCCCGGGGGACAGGAAGGCCAACGTCCTGACTTTC
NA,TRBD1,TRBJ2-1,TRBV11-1,CASSLRSTGQLNNEQFF,TGTGCCAGCAGCTTAAGAAGCACGGGACAGTTGAACAATGAGCAGTTCTTC
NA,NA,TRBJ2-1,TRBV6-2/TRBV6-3,CASSSPARALMPFF,TGTGCCAGCAGTTCGCCGGCCCGGGCGTTAATGCCGTTCTTC
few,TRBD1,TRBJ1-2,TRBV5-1,CASSLKPGQGFGYGYTF,TGCGCCAGCAGCTTAAAGCCGGGACAGGGCTTTGGATATGGCTACACCTTC
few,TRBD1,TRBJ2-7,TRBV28,CASSFPGQNYEQYF,TGTGCCAGCAGTTTCCCGGGACAGAACTACGAGCAGTACTTC
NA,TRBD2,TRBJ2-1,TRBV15,CATSRVVGSGGYNEQFF,TGTGCCACCAGCAGAGTTGTAGGTAGCGGGGGTTACAATGAGCAGTTCTTC
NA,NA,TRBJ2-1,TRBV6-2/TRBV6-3,CASSYPTMQQFF,TGTGCCAGCAGTTACCCAACTATGCAGCAGTTCTTC
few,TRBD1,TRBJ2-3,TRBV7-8,CASAGGLTDTQYF,TGTGCCAGTGCAGGGGGTCTTACAGATACGCAGTATTTT
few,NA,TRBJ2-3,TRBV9,CASSVGPSGTDTQYF,TGTGCCAGCAGCGTAGGGCCCTCGGGCACAGATACGCAGTATTTT
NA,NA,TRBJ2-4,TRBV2,CASIRRQIKYF,TGTGCCAGCATTCGACGCCAGATCAAGTACTTC
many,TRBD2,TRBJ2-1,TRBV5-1,CASSYGLAGVNEQFF,TGCGCCAGCAGCTATGGACTAGCGGGAGTAAATGAGCAGTTCTTC
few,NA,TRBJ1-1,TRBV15,CATEGGHHTEAFF,TGTGCCACAGAAGGGGGGCATCACACTGAAGCTTTCTTT
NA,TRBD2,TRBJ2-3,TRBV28,CAGGTSGGNTQYF,TGTGCCGGGGGGACTAGCGGGGGAAATACGCAGTATTTT
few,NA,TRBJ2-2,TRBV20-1,CSASDHTGELFF,TGCAGTGCTAGCGATCACACCGGGGAGCTGTTTTTT
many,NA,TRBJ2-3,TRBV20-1,CSARHTDTQYF,TGCAGTGCTCGGCACACAGATACGCAGTATTTT
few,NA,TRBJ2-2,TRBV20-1,CSALRLVSTGELFF,TGCAGTGCTCTCAGACTAGTATCTACCGGGGAGCTGTTTTTT
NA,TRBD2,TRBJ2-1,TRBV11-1,CASSLRPSGRIGNNEQFF,TGTGCCAGCAGCTTACGGCCTAGCGGGAGGATAGGCAACAATGAGCAGTTCTTC
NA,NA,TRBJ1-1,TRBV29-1,CSVPLLMPNTEAFF,TGCAGCGTTCCACTTCTCATGCCGAACACTGAAGCTTTCTTT
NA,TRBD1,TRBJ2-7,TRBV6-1,CASSAAGGHEQYF,TGTGCCAGCTCGGCGGCAGGGGGCCACGAGCAGTACTTC
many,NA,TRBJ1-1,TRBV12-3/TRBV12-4,CASSRQLMNTEAFF,TGTGCCAGCAGTAGACAGCTCATGAACACTGAAGCTTTCTTT
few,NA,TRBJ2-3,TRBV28,CASSLSISRRGTDTQYF,TGTGCCAGCAGTTTATCTATATCCCGCCGGGGCACAGATACGCAGTATTTT
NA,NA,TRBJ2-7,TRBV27,CASSLYISGLSEQYF,TGTGCCAGCAGTTTATATATAAGCGGCCTCAGCGAGCAGTACTTC
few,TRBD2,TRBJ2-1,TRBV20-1,CSARMGLAGAPQFF,TGCAGTGCTAGAATGGGACTAGCGGGAGCGCCGCAGTTCTTC
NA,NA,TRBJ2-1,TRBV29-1,CSVASRLPYNEQFF,TGCAGCGTCGCTTCAAGACTACCATACAATGAGCAGTTCTTC
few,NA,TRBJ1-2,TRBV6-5,CASSYGQPVNYGYTF,TGTGCCAGCAGTTACGGACAGCCCGTTAACTATGGCTACACCTTC
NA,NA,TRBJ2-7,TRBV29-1,CSVSGGGREQYF,TGCAGCGTCTCCGGAGGGGGCCGCGAGCAGTACTTC